A single sample gave rise to the 30 T cell receptor beta chains below, sequenced in a study of beta chain features in type 1 diabetes. The sequenced template was cDNA made from the entire isolated RNA. TCRdb keeps only in-frame clones here, not all; method: immunoSEQ multiplex PCR. Counted here are roughly 170,000 clones, roughly an eighth occurring once; the ten biggest clones make up approximately 0.64%. Material: central memory CD4+ T cells from blood. Receptors were obtained from a woman aged 18-35 years in good health.

The chain couples TRBV5-1 to TRBJ2-7, with 9 bases aligning to TRBD2. Germline V gives CDR1 SGHRS, CDR2 YFSETQ. The CDR3 runs to 15 residues. The V and J ends lost 2 bases and 5 bases, in that order; junction bases with no gene match: 8. CDR3 region: CASSFGSGSRNEQYF. The CDR3 nucleotides are TGCGCCAGCAGCTTTGGTAGCGGGAGTCGAAACGAGCAGTACTTC.

This clone was seen only a few times. This chain links TRBV5-4 with TRBJ2-7; 10 positions match TRBD2. The CDR3 sequence is 15 residues long. Per the germline V gene, CDR1 is SGHNT and CDR2 is YYREEE (reference sequence). V lost 2 bases, J lost 6 bases, and 8 bases stayed unmatched. The CDR3 bases are TGTGCCAGCAGCTTTGACACTAGCGGGAATCGCGAGCAGTACTTC. Translated, it gives CASSFDTSGNREQYF. Full variable domain (missing parts from reference TRBV5-4 and TRBJ2-7): ETGVTQSPTHLIKTRGQQVTLRCSSQSGHNTVSWYQQALGQGPQFIFQYYREEENGRGNFPPRFSGLQFPNYSSELNVNALELDDSALYLCASSFDTSGNREQYFGPGTRLTVT.

J is TRBJ2-1 and V is TRBV4-3; D not certain. This CDR3 spans 17 amino acids. CDR1 and CDR2 (germline): LGHNA, YSLEER. V was trimmed by 0 bases and J by 4 bases, leaving 16 bases between them. The CDR3 sequence: CASSQDLSSYGYNEQFF. CDR3 DNA: TGCGCCAGCAGCCAAGATCTAAGCTCCTACGGTTACAATGAGCAGTTCTTC.

This clone was detected a few times. In DNA, the CDR3 is TGTGCCAGCAGGCCCGGACTTTTTAGCTCCTACGAGCAGTACTTC. This gives the protein CASRPGLFSSYEQYF. The chain links TRBV6-6 to TRBJ2-7; possibly TRBD2 for D (5 bases). Germline CDR1 MNHNY, CDR2 SVGAGI (reference sequence). The V and J ends lost 6 bases and 0 bases respectively, with 15 bases between them. The CDR3 extends over 15 amino acids.

This sequence joins TRBV28 and TRBJ2-3, with 11 bases aligning to TRBD2. The CDR3 has 17 residues. The V segment lost 5 bases and the J segment 6 bases; nucleotides outside the gene matches: 13. The germline gives CDR1 MDHEN, CDR2 SYDVKM. CDR3 in amino acids: CASSTKGGLAARDTQYF. The CDR3 bases are TGTGCCAGCAGTACCAAGGGGGGACTAGCGGCGAGGGATACGCAGTATTTT.

This clone was observed a handful of times. The chain has TRBV11-2 and TRBJ2-6; D not resolved. V was trimmed by 2 bases and J by 1 base, leaving 12 bases between them. Per germline, CDR1 SGHAT and CDR2 FQNNGV. The CDR3 length is 17 residues. CDR3 in amino acids: CASSLILANSGANVLTF. The CDR3, as DNA: TGTGCCAGCAGCTTAATACTCGCGAATTCTGGGGCCAACGTCCTGACTTTC.

The chain couples TRBV6-5 to TRBJ1-4; D gene unclear. The ends were cut back, 4 bases at V and 0 bases at J, with 9 bases in the middle. The CDR3 length is 15 residues. From germline, CDR1 is MNHEY and CDR2 SVGAGI. This CDR3 reads CASSSRGSTNEKLFF. Here the CDR3 DNA reads TGTGCCAGCAGTTCCCGAGGCTCAACTAATGAAAAACTGTTTTTT.

The gene calls are TRBV2 and TRBJ2-2; D not certain. V lost 0 bases to trimming and J lost 6 bases, with 8 bases between them. Germline CDR1 and CDR2: SNHLY and FYNNEI. This CDR3 region has 14 residues. CDR3 loop: CASSEAQVPGELFF. The CDR3 bases are TGTGCCAGCAGTGAAGCGCAGGTCCCCGGGGAGCTGTTTTTT.

This clone was recorded a few times. The chain employs TRBV5-1 and TRBJ2-2, with 8 bases lining up with TRBD2. Looked up from germline, CDR1 is SGHRS and CDR2 is YFSETQ. The CDR3 extends over 15 amino acids. With 7 bases clipped from V and 4 bases from J, the junction kept 9 bases outside the gene matches. The CDR3 reads CASRSSGQLTGELFF. The CDR3 coding sequence is TGCGCCAGCCGTTCTAGCGGGCAGCTCACCGGGGAGCTGTTTTTT.

This chain uses TRBV7-9 with TRBJ2-7; 7 bases map to TRBD1. Germline CDR1 and CDR2: SEHNR and FQNEAQ (reference sequence). J was trimmed by 6 bases and V by 4 bases; bases with no gene match: 12. This CDR3 has 15 residues. This CDR3 reads CASSSPGGFVGEQYF. CDR3 sequence (DNA): TGTGCCAGCAGCTCACCAGGGGGATTCGTGGGCGAGCAGTACTTC. The full variable domain, rest sourced from reference TRBV7-9 and TRBJ2-7, is DTGVSQNPRHKITKRGQNVTFRCDPISEHNRLYWYRQTLGQGPEFLTYFQNEAQLEKSRLLSDRFSAERPKGSFSTLEIQRTEQGDSAMYLCASSSPGGFVGEQYFGPGTRLTVT.

This clone was seen a handful of times. This same CDR3 is encoded by further DNA sequences in the sample. V gene TRBV11-2 combines with J gene TRBJ2-2; the match to TRBD1 covers 7 bases. Germline loops: CDR1 SGHAT, CDR2 FQNNGV. With 1 base clipped from V and 1 base from J, the junction kept 0 bases outside the gene matches. This CDR3 spans 15 amino acids. The CDR3 loop reads CASSLGTGNTGELFF. In DNA form, the CDR3 reads TGTGCCAGCAGCTTAGGGACAGGGAACACCGGGGAGCTGTTTTTT.

This sequence joins TRBV7-8 and TRBJ1-2; TRBD1 might be the D (5 bases). CDR3 length: 14 residues. The V end was cut by 4 bases, the J end by 5 bases, with 14 bases between. In germline, CDR1 is SGHVS, CDR2 FQNEAQ. DNA of the CDR3: TGTGCCAGCAGCTCCCGGGGGGTGGGGTATGGCTACACCTTC. The encoded protein is CASSSRGVGYGYTF.

The chain couples TRBV18 to TRBJ2-2, with D maybe TRBD2 (5 bases). Per the germline V gene, CDR1 is KGHSH and CDR2 is LQKENI. This CDR3 region has 13 residues. V lost 4 bases and J lost 7, with 10 bases in between. The CDR3 bases are TGTGCCAGCTCACAACTAGTTGACGGGGAGCTGTTTTTT. Protein sequence: CASSQLVDGELFF.

The V and J genes are TRBV5-1 and TRBJ1-1; tentative D call: TRBD1 (5 bases). The CDR3 consists of 13 residues. Germline V CDR1 and CDR2: SGHRS, YFSETQ. Trimming took 2 bases from V and 1 from J, leaving 6 bases between them. The CDR3 region is CASSFGANTEAFF. The CDR3, as DNA: TGCGCCAGCAGCTTTGGGGCGAACACTGAAGCTTTCTTT.

This clone was seen more than once but under ten times. The chain has TRBV19 and TRBJ1-4; D unresolved. CDR1 LNHDA and CDR2 SQIVND come from the germline V gene (reference sequence). The CDR3 extends over 15 amino acids. Deletions cut 10 bases from V and 0 bases from J, with 15 bases between. In DNA, the CDR3 is TGTGCCACCAAGGACGGAGGACCAACTAATGAAAAACTGTTTTTT. Its protein product is CATKDGGPTNEKLFF.

This clone was detected only a few times. The chain links TRBV28 to TRBJ1-5; D not certain. The V and J ends lost 5 bases and 1 base respectively, with 6 bases between them. CDR3 length: 13 residues. The germline V gene encodes CDR1 MDHEN and CDR2 SYDVKM. Written as DNA, the CDR3 is TGTGCCAGCAGTGGCGGGAGCAATCAGCCCCAGCATTTT. Translated, it gives CASSGGSNQPQHF.

This clone has just a few counts. This chain joins TRBV30 and TRBJ1-2; maybe TRBD1 (5 bases). Germline loops: CDR1 GTSNPN, CDR2 SVGIG (reference sequence). The CDR3 is 15 amino acids. Trimming shortened V by 1 base and J by 2 bases, and 14 bases separated the two germline ends. CDR3 region: CAWSAQALSNYGYTF. In DNA, the CDR3 is TGTGCCTGGAGTGCACAGGCCCTATCAAACTATGGCTACACCTTC.

This clone was detected only a few times. This chain links TRBV5-1 with TRBJ2-2; 9 bases are a match to TRBD1. The CDR3 consists of 14 residues. From germline, CDR1 is SGHRS and CDR2 YFSETQ. J was trimmed by 6 bases and V by 6 bases; bases with no gene match: 6. CDR3 sequence (DNA): TGCGCCAGCACCGGGACAGGGCAACCCGGGGAGCTGTTTTTT. As protein: CASTGTGQPGELFF.

This clone showed up just a few times. Other DNA sequences in this sample translate to the same CDR3. This chain uses TRBV11-2 with TRBJ2-1; D remains unclear. This CDR3 is built from 13 residues. V dropped 0 bases and J dropped 4 bases, with 4 bases sitting between them. The germline V gene encodes CDR1 SGHAT and CDR2 FQNNGV. CDR3 nucleotide sequence: TGTGCCAGCAGCTTAGAGCGTTACAATGAGCAGTTCTTC. It specifies CASSLERYNEQFF.

In its sample, this clone was seen a few times. The chain is built from TRBV27 and TRBJ2-1, with 10 bases matching TRBD2. V shed 5 bases and J 6 bases; nucleotides not matched to a gene: 10. Germline CDR1 reads MNHEY; CDR2 reads SMNVEV (reference sequence). This CDR3 spans 16 amino acids. CDR3 region: CASSPYPSGGPNEQFF. CDR3 sequence (DNA): TGTGCCAGCAGTCCCTACCCTAGCGGGGGTCCCAATGAGCAGTTCTTC.

The chain links TRBV28 to TRBJ2-7; weak D call: TRBD2 (6 bases). In germline, CDR1 is MDHEN, CDR2 SYDVKM. V shed 6 bases and J shed 1 base, with 13 bases lying between them. There are 14 residues in the CDR3. The CDR3 loop is CASSPGTFSYEQYF. CDR3 in DNA: TGTGCCAGCAGCCCAGGGACTTTTTCCTACGAGCAGTACTTC.

The gene calls are TRBV27 and TRBJ1-5; D is unclear. CDR1 and CDR2 (germline): MNHEY, SMNVEV (reference sequence). The V and J ends lost 6 bases and 5 bases respectively, with 14 bases between them. The CDR3 has 14 residues. The CDR3 here is CASRVGGPHQPQHF. In DNA form, the CDR3 reads TGTGCCAGCAGAGTTGGCGGGCCCCATCAGCCCCAGCATTTT.

The J gene is TRBJ2-2, the V gene TRBV2, with 8 positions matching TRBD2. Germline CDR1 is SNHLY and CDR2 is FYNNEI. CDR3 size: 16 residues. Unmatched junction bases numbered 10, after V lost 3 bases and J lost 7 bases. The CDR3 bases are TGTGCCAGCAGTGAGGCAGCGGGAGTCGGAATCGGGGAGCTGTTTTTT. Protein sequence: CASSEAAGVGIGELFF.

This rearrangement joins TRBV29-1 to TRBJ2-7; maybe TRBD1 (6 bases). Germline-derived CDR1 and CDR2 are SQVTM and ANQGSEA. Trimming stripped 6 bases from V and 4 bases from J, with 13 bases between. The CDR3 sequence is 12 residues long. The CDR3: CSVTTGKYEQYF. For the CDR3, the DNA is TGCAGCGTCACAACAGGGAAGTACGAGCAGTACTTC.

The V call is TRBV5-1, the J call TRBJ2-1, with a weak D call TRBD2 (5 bases). Germline CDR1 reads SGHRS; CDR2 reads YFSETQ. Trimming stripped 4 bases from V and 9 bases from J, with 17 bases between. This CDR3 is 14 amino acids long. The CDR3 is CASSRGLLGSEQFF. The CDR3 nucleotides are TGCGCCAGCAGCCGCGGACTCCTAGGTAGTGAGCAGTTCTTC. The variable domain in full, completed from reference TRBV5-1 and TRBJ2-1, reads KAGVTQTPRYLIKTRGQQVTLSCSPISGHRSVSWYQQTPGQGLQFLFEYFSETQRNKGNFPGRFSGRQFSNSRSEMNVSTLELGDSALYLCASSRGLLGSEQFFGPGTRLTVL.

There are a few counts of this clone. The chain recombines TRBV18 with TRBJ2-7; TRBD2 matches 9 bases. Germline V gene lookup returns CDR1 KGHSH and CDR2 LQKENI. The CDR3 loop spans 14 amino acids. V was pared by 2 bases and J by 3 bases, with 2 bases of the junction left unmatched. Here the CDR3 DNA reads TGTGCCAGCTCACCAGGACTAGCGAGCTACGAGCAGTACTTC. Its protein product is CASSPGLASYEQYF.

A few counts support this clone. CDR3 residues: CASNAKGTSDYEQYF. For the CDR3, the DNA is TGTGCCAGCAACGCAAAGGGGACTAGCGACTACGAGCAGTACTTC. The chain links TRBV7-2 to TRBJ2-7, with TRBD2 identical over 10 bases. Germline V gives CDR1 SGHTA, CDR2 FQGNSA. The CDR3 length is 15 residues. The trim removed 7 bases at V and 3 bases at J, leaving 9 bases unmatched.

The V gene is TRBV5-1, the J gene TRBJ2-2, with 9 bases fitting TRBD1. The CDR3 runs to 15 residues. Germline loops: CDR1 SGHRS, CDR2 YFSETQ. The J segment lost 3 bases and the V segment lost 4 bases, leaving 4 bases of the junction unmatched. The CDR3 coding sequence is TGCGCCAGCAGCATCGGACAGGGGTACACCGGGGAGCTGTTTTTT. As protein: CASSIGQGYTGELFF.

A few counts support this clone. This chain connects TRBV6-5 to TRBJ2-5; 7 bases align to TRBD2. The germline gives CDR1 MNHEY, CDR2 SVGAGI. This CDR3 has 14 amino acids. The ends lost 4 bases at V and 1 base at J; junction bases unmatched: 3. The CDR3 sequence: CASSWGGSQETQYF. As DNA, the CDR3 is TGTGCCAGCAGTTGGGGCGGGAGCCAAGAGACCCAGTACTTC.

This clone has just a few counts. The chain recombines TRBV30 with TRBJ2-3; D uncertain. This CDR3 contains 12 residues. Germline values: CDR1 GTSNPN, CDR2 SVGIG (reference sequence). Trimming stripped 3 bases from V and 6 bases from J, with 10 bases between. CDR3: CAWRQYGDTQYF. CDR3 nucleotide sequence: TGTGCCTGGAGACAATACGGGGATACGCAGTATTTT.